This T cell receptor beta chain was observed in a study of blood T cell repertoires in COVID-19. Study information: Samples representing acute and convalescent COVID-19 were sourced from the United States, Italy and Spain.

Generated by immunoSEQ multiplex PCR, the TCRdb table keeps only in-frame clones and is missing some. The sample shows around 360,000 clones, roughly 87% of them seen only once. The sample holds one count of this clone. This CDR3 is built from 15 residues. Germline V CDR1 and CDR2: MNHEY, SVGAGI. V lost 6 bases to trimming and J lost 2 bases; unmatched junction nucleotides: 8. The recovered donors of Cohort 3 showed two negative PCRs, clearance, or symptom resolution. The chain recombines TRBV6-5 with TRBJ1-1; TRBD1 aligns across 8 bases. The source of this sequence is a young woman who had recovered from COVID-19. Sequenced sample: PBMCs or T cells enriched from blood (not recorded which). In DNA, the CDR3 is TGTGCCAGCAGCCCGTCGGGACAGGATAACACTGAAGCTTTCTTT. It yields the protein CASSPSGQDNTEAFF.